The 8 T cell receptor beta chains listed next were all sequenced from one sample in a study of T cell changes during pregnancy in multiple sclerosis. Profiling relied on immunoSEQ multiplex PCR, and the TCRdb table lists in-frame clones only, not all of them. The sample lists about 45,000 clones, about 87% occurring once. The material sequenced was peripheral blood, taken in the first trimester of pregnancy. These receptor sequences come from a female donor with multiple sclerosis, enrolled in a pregnancy study.

The chain links TRBV7-2 to TRBJ2-7, with a tentative D call TRBD2 (6 bases). The CDR3 consists of 13 residues. The V end was cut by 4 bases, the J end by 4 bases, with 11 bases between. Germline loops: CDR1 SGHTA, CDR2 FQGNSA. This CDR3 reads CASSWASEYEQYF. The CDR3 bases are TGTGCCAGCAGCTGGGCTAGCGAGTACGAGCAGTACTTC.

V gene TRBV7-9 combines with J gene TRBJ2-1; D perhaps matches TRBD2 (6 bases). This CDR3 is 15 amino acids long. The V gene's germline CDR1 is SEHNR and CDR2 FQNEAQ (reference sequence). Trimming took 8 bases from V and 2 from J, leaving 16 bases between them. The CDR3 sequence: CASRWGDGAYNEQFF. In DNA, the CDR3 is TGTGCCAGCCGGTGGGGGGACGGAGCCTACAATGAGCAGTTCTTC.

The CDR3 nucleotides read TGCGCCAGCAGCAGTGAAGGGAGCGGGGGGGGCACAGATACGCAGTATTTT. Translation: CASSSEGSGGGTDTQYF. The rearrangement uses TRBV5-1 and TRBJ2-3; TRBD2 agrees at 10 bases. CDR3 size: 17 residues. The junction had 9 bases not matched to a gene; V was cut back by 4 bases and J by 1 base. Per the germline V gene, CDR1 is SGHRS and CDR2 is YFSETQ. Drawing the rest from reference TRBV5-1 and TRBJ2-3, the complete variable domain is KAGVTQTPRYLIKTRGQQVTLSCSPISGHRSVSWYQQTPGQGLQFLFEYFSETQRNKGNFPGRFSGRQFSNSRSEMNVSTLELGDSALYLCASSSEGSGGGTDTQYFGPGTRLTVL.

The CDR3 here is CASSVRGGGSSGNTIYF. The CDR3 DNA follows: TGTGCCAGCAGTGTACGAGGAGGGGGCTCCTCTGGAAACACCATATATTTT. The chain has TRBV6-1 and TRBJ1-3; 7 bases match TRBD1. The trim removed 4 bases at V and 0 bases at J, leaving 9 bases unmatched. This CDR3 spans 17 amino acids. Germline-derived CDR1 and CDR2 are MNHNS and SASEGT.

This clone appeared a single time. CDR3 sequence reads: CASSWSQVEGTEAFF. CDR3 nucleotide sequence: TGCGCCAGCAGCTGGAGTCAGGTGGAGGGCACTGAAGCTTTCTTT. The chain links TRBV5-1 to TRBJ1-1, with D unclear. The V gene lost 3 bases and the J gene lost 4 bases, with 16 bases spanning the gap. Looked up from germline, CDR1 is SGHRS and CDR2 is YFSETQ. There are 15 residues in the CDR3.

The genes are TRBV10-3 and TRBJ2-5; a weak D match, TRBD1 (6 bases). From germline, CDR1 is ENHRY and CDR2 SYGVKD. Trimming removed 7 bases at V and 1 base at J, with 10 bases between. The CDR3 has 13 amino acids. CDR3 nucleotides: TGTGCCATCACCCGGGACACCCAAGAGACCCAGTACTTC. It specifies CAITRDTQETQYF.

The chain recombines TRBV18 with TRBJ2-2, with D perhaps TRBD1 (6 bases). CDR1 is KGHSH, CDR2 LQKENI, per germline. This CDR3 spans 14 amino acids. The germline V and J ends were trimmed by 4 bases and 9 bases, with 15 bases remaining between them. CDR3 loop: CASSRGTTRRELFF. As DNA, the CDR3 is TGTGCCAGCTCACGGGGGACAACGCGTAGGGAGCTGTTTTTT. Using reference TRBV18 and TRBJ2-2 for the parts outside the CDR3, the full variable domain is NAGVMQNPRHLVRRRGQEARLRCSPMKGHSHVYWYRQLPEEGLKFMVYLQKENIIDESGMPKERFSAEFPKEGPSILRIQQVVRGDSAAYFCASSRGTTRRELFFGEGSRLTVL.

The chain recombines TRBV19 with TRBJ2-1; 10 bases align to TRBD2. The CDR3 runs to 17 residues. V shed 3 bases, J shed 5 bases, and the junction held 10 bases outside the gene matches. Per the germline V gene, CDR1 is LNHDA and CDR2 is SQIVND (reference sequence). The CDR3 sequence: CASSIEGAGGIDNEQFF. CDR3 in DNA: TGTGCCAGTAGTATTGAGGGAGCGGGGGGGATAGACAATGAGCAGTTCTTC.